This T cell receptor (beta chain) was found in a study of blood T cell repertoires in COVID-19. Per the original data handling: Reference gene primer amplification gave nucleated cell count estimates. Some clones are missing from TCRdb's copy, which holds only in-frame ones; the method was immunoSEQ multiplex PCR. V and J calls and clone size are as listed in that table; D and trimming were resolved from the DNA. Altogether tens of thousands of clones are present, about 80% being singletons, with the ten largest covering about two fifths. Germline V lookup: CDR1 LNHNV, CDR2 YYDKDF (reference sequence). CDR3 size: 16 residues. Trimming stripped 0 bases from V and 6 bases from J, with 14 bases between.

The sample comprised peripheral blood. The receptor's source is a man of 80 years or more with active or convalescent COVID-19. The chain carries TRBV15 and TRBJ2-2; D is perhaps TRBD1 (5 bases). CDR3: CATSRDRSREAGELFF. For the CDR3, the DNA is TGTGCCACCAGCAGAGATAGGTCCAGGGAAGCCGGGGAGCTGTTTTTT.